The table lists the clone carrying this T cell receptor (beta chain) with a few counts. As yet, its antigen is unknown. This sequence may be a read error, since a much larger clone differs from it by one base. The study amplified TCR beta CDR3 regions using RNA transcripts. HTBI primers were employed in first-round RT-PCR, then a second-round multiplex PCR followed. TCRdb itself ran the multiplex PCR reads through MiXCR, one entry per CDR3 protein. The sample lists some 1.1 million distinct CDR3 sequences, less than 45% occurring once. Each hyperthyroidism patient was newly diagnosed, with under 2 months' duration, and aged 18 to 65. Uncontrolled infections, other autoimmune diseases, pregnancy or lactation barred patients from enrollment. Germline CDR1 and CDR2: MNHNS and SASEGT. The CDR3 is made up of 14 amino acids. V dropped 6 bases and J dropped 5; count of bases not matched to a gene: 8. The entry originates in a study of Graves' ophthalmopathy and Graves' hyperthyroidism. Background on the study: The authors defined stable hyperthyroidism as no ophthalmopathy within 18 months of follow-up. Notes on the study in general: Blood also harbored most expanded thyroid clonotypes above 0.001 frequency.

The chain couples TRBV6-1 to TRBJ2-5; 8 positions agree with TRBD1. The TCR sequence derives from an adult man with Graves' hyperthyroidism. The sample was peripheral blood or thyroid tissue (not recorded which). The CDR3 reads CASSADRGWETQYF. CDR3 DNA: TGTGCCAGCAGCGCAGACAGGGGCTGGGAGACCCAGTACTTC.